This T cell receptor (beta chain) is drawn from a study of T cell changes during pregnancy in multiple sclerosis (dated by TCRdb to the late 2010s). At the level of the whole study: Changes in the T cell repertoire over the course of pregnancy were examined in this study in women with multiple sclerosis.

Libraries were made using the immunoSEQ multiplex PCR assay. In its TCRdb copy, this immuneACCESS table keeps in-frame sequences only and misses some clones. Where compared with another copy, unresolved V genes explain less than half of these, and the others have no known cause. This sample gives 69,000 or so clones in total; approximately 91% of them show up just once. More than 1.2% of the sample rests with the top ten. The CDR3, from cysteine to phenylalanine, totals 17 residues. Only CDR3 DNA is held: 51 bases, read in frame from base 1. Unmatched junction bases come to 13, with V trimmed by 2 bases and J by 6 bases. For CDR1 and CDR2, the germline V gene lists SGHRS and YFSETQ. Worth noting for this clone: There is no known antigen for this receptor. No much larger clone exists at a distance of one base, and base qualities are not known.

Material: peripheral blood, obtained in the third trimester of pregnancy. The rearrangement combines TRBV5-1 with TRBJ1-2; 10 nucleotides in the junction match TRBD1. This clonotype was obtained from a female donor with multiple sclerosis, enrolled in a pregnancy study. The sequence in DNA is TGCGCCAGCAGCTTCGGCCCGGGACAGGGGCTTATGAATGGCTACACCTTC. Its coded protein is CASSFGPGQGLMNGYTF.